This paragraph reports one T cell receptor beta chain. The target antigen is unknown. The sample carries other DNA sequences with the same CDR3. The method was immunoSEQ multiplex PCR; TCRdb's version includes in-frame clones alone and lacks a portion of them. This repertoire shows hundreds of thousands of clones, over 80% found once; its top ten account for under 2%. The V and J ends lost 6 bases and 2 bases, in that order; junction bases with no gene match: 3. The CDR3 contains 12 residues. CDR1 and CDR2 (germline): SQVTM, ANQGSEA. This sample's treatment: roughly 20 received Ad26.COV2.S at low or high dose, single or two shots; about 5 received placebo; per-sample allocation not given. Sample collection was performed on day 63 after the first vaccine or placebo injection. The individual, an adult aged 18-55 years, was a donor in Boston. Ad26 vector vaccine expressed Wuhan-strain SARS-CoV-2 spike.

This entry comes from a study of Ad26.COV2.S vaccination and SARS-CoV-2 variants. Study in general: Ad26.COV2.S shots went into the muscle once or twice, 56 days apart.

Broader study findings: Breadth and depth estimates from TCRs may understate total T cell responses.

This TCR derives from a person between 18 and 59 years old who received the Ad26.COV2.S COVID-19 vaccine or a placebo. J is TRBJ1-2 and V is TRBV29-1, with TRBD1 matching over 7 bases. The sample consisted of peripheral blood, taken in a trial of Ad26.COV2.S vaccine versus placebo. CDR3: CSVETGNYGYTF. CDR3 nucleotide sequence: TGCAGCGTGGAGACAGGGAACTATGGCTACACCTTC.